A selection of T cell receptor beta chains follows, all from one sample in a study of shared clonotypes between healthy human individuals. The method was immunoSEQ multiplex PCR; TCRdb's version includes in-frame clones alone and lacks a portion of them. The data show a few million clones, about 92% seen once. The sequenced sample consisted of naive CD4+ T cells sorted from blood. The receptors here all came from a young man in good health. CDR3s include the opening cysteine and the closing phenylalanine or tryptophan. The D gene is left open where the match is weak. Rows give clone size only sometimes, using once, few, many, or a class for an expanded clone.

abundance,j_gene,d_gene,v_gene,CDR3nt,CDR3aa
once,TRBJ2-3,NA,TRBV10-3,TGTGCCATCAGTGGGGAGGAGACCAGTCGGTATACGCAGTATTTT,CAISGEETSRYTQYF
few,TRBJ1-1,NA,TRBV7-9,TGTGCCAGCAGCTTAGGGTCTGGGACTGAAGCTTTCTTT,CASSLGSGTEAFF
NA,TRBJ2-7,NA,TRBV27,TGTGCCAGCAGTTTTGGAACGGGGGACTCCTACGAGCAGTACTTC,CASSFGTGDSYEQYF
NA,TRBJ2-7,NA,TRBV28,TGTGCCACCCGCCCGGGCAGCGACTACGAGCAGTACTTC,CATRPGSDYEQYF
NA,TRBJ2-3,TRBD2,TRBV5-4,TGTGCCAGCAGCAGGACTAGCGGGCGTGGGGCAGATACGCAGTATTTT,CASSRTSGRGADTQYF
NA,TRBJ1-1,TRBD1,TRBV6-1,TGTGCCAGCAGCCGACAGGGCATGAACACTGAAGCTTTCTTT,CASSRQGMNTEAFF
NA,TRBJ2-2,NA,TRBV6-1,TGTGCCAGCAGTGAGGGTCCCCTGAACACCGGGGAGCTGTTTTTT,CASSEGPLNTGELFF
NA,TRBJ2-7,NA,TRBV7-8,TGTGCCAGCAGCTTAGTAGCTAGCGCATACGAGCAGTACTTC,CASSLVASAYEQYF
NA,TRBJ2-3,NA,TRBV5-1,TGCGCCAGCAAATCAACCACAGATACGCAGTATTTT,CASKSTTDTQYF
NA,TRBJ1-2,TRBD1,TRBV30,TGTGCCTGGAGGGGACAGGGGATCAACTATGGCTACACCTTC,CAWRGQGINYGYTF
NA,TRBJ2-2,NA,TRBV10-3,TGTGCTTTAGGGGGGGCCTCCGGGGAGCTGTTTTTT,CALGGASGELFF
NA,TRBJ2-2,TRBD1,TRBV11-2,TGTGCCAGCAGCACCGGGACAGACAACACCGGGGAGCTGTTTTTT,CASSTGTDNTGELFF
NA,TRBJ2-1,NA,TRBV9,TGTGCCAGCAGCGTAGGTCTCCTAGTCTCCTACAATGAGCAGTTCTTC,CASSVGLLVSYNEQFF
NA,TRBJ1-1,NA,TRBV6-8,TGTGCCAGCAGTTACGGCGGCCAGCTCGACACTGAAGCTTTCTTT,CASSYGGQLDTEAFF
NA,TRBJ1-2,NA,TRBV27,TGTGCCAGCAGTAGCAGGGTTGCTGGCTACACCTTC,CASSSRVAGYTF
NA,TRBJ1-5,NA,TRBV5-4,TGTGCCAGCAGCTGGGGGGTGGATAGCAATCAGCCCCAGCATTTT,CASSWGVDSNQPQHF
once,TRBJ2-3,NA,TRBV9,TGTGCCAGCAGCGTAGCTACTGGGACAGATACGCAGTATTTT,CASSVATGTDTQYF
NA,TRBJ2-1,NA,TRBV7-2,TGTGCCAGCAGCTTTGGGACGGATAGGGAGCAGTTCTTC,CASSFGTDREQFF